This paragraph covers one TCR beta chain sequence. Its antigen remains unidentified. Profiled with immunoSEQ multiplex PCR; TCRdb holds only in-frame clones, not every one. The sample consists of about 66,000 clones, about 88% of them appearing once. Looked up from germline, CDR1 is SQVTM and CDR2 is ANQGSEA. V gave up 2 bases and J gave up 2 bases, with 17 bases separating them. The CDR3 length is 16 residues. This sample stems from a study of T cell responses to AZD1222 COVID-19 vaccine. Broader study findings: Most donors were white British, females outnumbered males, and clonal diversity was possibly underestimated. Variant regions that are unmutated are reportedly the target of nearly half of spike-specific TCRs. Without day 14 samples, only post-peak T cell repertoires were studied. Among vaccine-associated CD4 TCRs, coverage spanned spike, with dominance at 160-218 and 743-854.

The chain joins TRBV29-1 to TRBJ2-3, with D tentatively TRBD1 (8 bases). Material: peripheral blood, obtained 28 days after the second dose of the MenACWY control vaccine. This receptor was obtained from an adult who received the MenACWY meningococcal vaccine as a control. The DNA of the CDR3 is TGCAGCGTTGAATGGGGAGGGACAGGACACACAGATACGCAGTATTTT. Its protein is CSVEWGGTGHTDTQYF.